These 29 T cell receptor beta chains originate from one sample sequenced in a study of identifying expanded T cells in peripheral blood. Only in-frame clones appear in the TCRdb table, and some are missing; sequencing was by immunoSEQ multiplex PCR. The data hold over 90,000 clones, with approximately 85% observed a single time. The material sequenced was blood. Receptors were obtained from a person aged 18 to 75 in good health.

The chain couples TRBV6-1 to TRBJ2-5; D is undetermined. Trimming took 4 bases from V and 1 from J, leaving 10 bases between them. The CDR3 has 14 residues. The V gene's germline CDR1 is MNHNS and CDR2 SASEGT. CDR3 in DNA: TGTGCCAGCAGTGGGGGTCAAGCCCAAGAGACCCAGTACTTC. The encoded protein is CASSGGQAQETQYF.

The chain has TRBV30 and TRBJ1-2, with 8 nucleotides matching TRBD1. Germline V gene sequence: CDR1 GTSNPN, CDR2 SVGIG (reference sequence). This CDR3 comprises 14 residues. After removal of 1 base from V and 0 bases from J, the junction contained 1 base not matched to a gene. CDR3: CAWSATGANYGYTF. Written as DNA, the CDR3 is TGTGCCTGGAGTGCGACAGGGGCTAACTATGGCTACACCTTC.

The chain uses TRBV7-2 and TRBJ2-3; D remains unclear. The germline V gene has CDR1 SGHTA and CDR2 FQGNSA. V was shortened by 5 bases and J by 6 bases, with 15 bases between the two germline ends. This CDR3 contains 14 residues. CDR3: CASSPKPEGDTQYF. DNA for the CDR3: TGTGCCAGCAGCCCTAAACCGGAAGGGGATACGCAGTATTTT.

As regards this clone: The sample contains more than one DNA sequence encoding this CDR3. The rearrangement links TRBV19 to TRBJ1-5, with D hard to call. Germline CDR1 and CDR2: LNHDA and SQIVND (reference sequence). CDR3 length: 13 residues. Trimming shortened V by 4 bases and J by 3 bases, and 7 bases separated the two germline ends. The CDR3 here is CASSSELNQPQHF. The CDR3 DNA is TGTGCCAGTAGTAGTGAGCTCAATCAGCCCCAGCATTTT.

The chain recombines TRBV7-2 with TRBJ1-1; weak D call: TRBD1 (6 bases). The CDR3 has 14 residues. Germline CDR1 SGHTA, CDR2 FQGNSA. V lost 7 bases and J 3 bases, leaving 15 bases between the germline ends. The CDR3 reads CASTIRGADTEAFF. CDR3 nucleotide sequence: TGTGCCAGCACCATTAGGGGGGCGGACACTGAAGCTTTCTTT.

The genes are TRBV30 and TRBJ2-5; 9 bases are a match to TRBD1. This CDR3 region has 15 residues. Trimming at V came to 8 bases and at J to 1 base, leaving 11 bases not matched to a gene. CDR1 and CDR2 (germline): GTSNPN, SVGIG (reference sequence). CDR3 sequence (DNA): TGTGCCAGCTACAGGGGGCGAATCCCCCAAGAGACCCAGTACTTC. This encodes CASYRGRIPQETQYF. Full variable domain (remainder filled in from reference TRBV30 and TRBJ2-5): SQTIHQWPATLVQPVGSPLSLECTVEGTSNPNLYWYRQAAGRGLQLLFYSVGIGQISSEVPQNLSASRPQDRQFILSSKKLLLSDSGFYLCASYRGRIPQETQYFGPGTRLLVL.

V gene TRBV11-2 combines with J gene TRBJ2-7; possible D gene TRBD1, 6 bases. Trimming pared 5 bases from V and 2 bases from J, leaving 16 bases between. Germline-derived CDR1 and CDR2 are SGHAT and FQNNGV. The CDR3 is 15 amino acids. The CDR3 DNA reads TGTGCCAGCAGCCCGATCGGGACATTAACCTACGAGCAGTACTTC. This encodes CASSPIGTLTYEQYF. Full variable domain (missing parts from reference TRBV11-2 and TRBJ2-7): EAGVAQSPRYKIIEKRQSVAFWCNPISGHATLYWYQQILGQGPKLLIQFQNNGVVDDSQLPKDRFSAERLKGVDSTLKIQPAKLEDSAVYLCASSPIGTLTYEQYFGPGTRLTVT.

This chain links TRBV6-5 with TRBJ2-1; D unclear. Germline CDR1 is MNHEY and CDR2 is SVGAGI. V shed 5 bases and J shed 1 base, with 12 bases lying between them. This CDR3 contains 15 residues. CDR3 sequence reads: CASSTWGSSYNEQFF. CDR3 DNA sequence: TGTGCCAGCAGTACGTGGGGTAGTTCCTACAATGAGCAGTTCTTC.

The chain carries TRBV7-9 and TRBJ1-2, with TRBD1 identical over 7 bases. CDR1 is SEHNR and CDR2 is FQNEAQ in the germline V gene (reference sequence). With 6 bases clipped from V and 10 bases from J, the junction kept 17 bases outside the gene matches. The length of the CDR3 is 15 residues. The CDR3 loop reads CASSFATGVREDYTF. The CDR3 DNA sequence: TGTGCCAGCAGTTTCGCAACAGGGGTTCGCGAGGACTACACCTTC.

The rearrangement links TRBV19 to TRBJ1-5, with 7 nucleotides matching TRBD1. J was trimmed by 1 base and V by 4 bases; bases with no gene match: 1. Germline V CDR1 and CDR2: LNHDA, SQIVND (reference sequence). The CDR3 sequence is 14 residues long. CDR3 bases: TGTGCCAGTAGTAAGGGACAGAGCAATCAGCCCCAGCATTTT. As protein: CASSKGQSNQPQHF.

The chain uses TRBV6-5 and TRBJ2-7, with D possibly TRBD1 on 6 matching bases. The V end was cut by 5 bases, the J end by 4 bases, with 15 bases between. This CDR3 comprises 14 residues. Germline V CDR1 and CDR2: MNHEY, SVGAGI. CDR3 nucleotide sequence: TGTGCCAGCAGTCGCAGGGACAACTTTTACGAGCAGTACTTC. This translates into CASSRRDNFYEQYF.

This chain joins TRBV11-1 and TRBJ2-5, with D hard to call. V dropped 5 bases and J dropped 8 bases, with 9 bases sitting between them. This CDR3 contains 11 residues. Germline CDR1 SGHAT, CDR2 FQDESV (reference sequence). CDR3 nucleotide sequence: TGTGCCAGCAGCACCCAAGGCACCCAGTACTTC. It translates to CASSTQGTQYF.

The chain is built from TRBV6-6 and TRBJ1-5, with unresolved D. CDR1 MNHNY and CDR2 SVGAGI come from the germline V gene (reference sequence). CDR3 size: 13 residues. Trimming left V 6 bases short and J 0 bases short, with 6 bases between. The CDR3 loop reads CASRRNSNQPQHF. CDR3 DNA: TGTGCCAGCAGACGGAATAGCAATCAGCCCCAGCATTTT.

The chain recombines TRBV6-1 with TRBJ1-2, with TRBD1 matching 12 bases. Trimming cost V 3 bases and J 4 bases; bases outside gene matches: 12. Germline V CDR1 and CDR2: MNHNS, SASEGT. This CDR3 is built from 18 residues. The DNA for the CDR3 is TGTGCCAGCAGTGACCCCGGGACAGGGGGCCTTTATGGCTATGGCTACACCTTC. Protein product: CASSDPGTGGLYGYGYTF.

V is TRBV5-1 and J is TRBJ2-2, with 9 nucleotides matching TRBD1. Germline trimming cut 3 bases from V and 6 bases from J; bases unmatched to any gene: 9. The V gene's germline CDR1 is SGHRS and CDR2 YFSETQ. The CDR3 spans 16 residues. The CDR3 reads CASSSGTGFRSGELFF. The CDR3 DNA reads TGCGCCAGCAGCTCTGGGACAGGGTTTAGGTCCGGGGAGCTGTTTTTT. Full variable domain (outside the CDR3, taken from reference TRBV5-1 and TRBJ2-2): KAGVTQTPRYLIKTRGQQVTLSCSPISGHRSVSWYQQTPGQGLQFLFEYFSETQRNKGNFPGRFSGRQFSNSRSEMNVSTLELGDSALYLCASSSGTGFRSGELFFGEGSRLTVL.

The CDR3 sequence: CASSPYGALVDEQFF. CDR3 DNA: TGCGCCAGCAGCCCTTATGGGGCACTGGTGGATGAGCAGTTCTTC. The chain couples TRBV5-1 to TRBJ2-1, with D possibly TRBD1 on 5 matching bases. The V end lost 4 bases, the J end lost 8 bases, and 19 bases lay between the germline ends. CDR1 and CDR2 (germline): SGHRS, YFSETQ. This CDR3 is built from 15 residues.

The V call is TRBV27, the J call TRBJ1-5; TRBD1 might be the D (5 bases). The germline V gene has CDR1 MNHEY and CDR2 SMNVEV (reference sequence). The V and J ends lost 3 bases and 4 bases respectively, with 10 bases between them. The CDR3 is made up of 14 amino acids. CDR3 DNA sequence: TGTGCCAGCAGTTTCCGGGGGTCTAATCAGCCCCAGCATTTT. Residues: CASSFRGSNQPQHF.

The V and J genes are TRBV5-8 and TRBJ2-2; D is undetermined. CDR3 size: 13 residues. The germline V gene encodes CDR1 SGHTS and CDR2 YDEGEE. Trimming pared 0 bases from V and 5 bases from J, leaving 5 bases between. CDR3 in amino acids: CASSLVFTGELFF. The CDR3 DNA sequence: TGTGCCAGCAGCTTGGTTTTTACCGGGGAGCTGTTTTTT.

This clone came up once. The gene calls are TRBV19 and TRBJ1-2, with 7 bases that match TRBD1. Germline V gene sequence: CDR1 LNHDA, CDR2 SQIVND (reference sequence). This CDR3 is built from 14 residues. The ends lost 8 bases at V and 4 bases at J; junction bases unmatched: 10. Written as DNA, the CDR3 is TGTGCCAGTTTGGACCCCTGGACAGGCTATGGCTACACCTTC. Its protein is CASLDPWTGYGYTF.

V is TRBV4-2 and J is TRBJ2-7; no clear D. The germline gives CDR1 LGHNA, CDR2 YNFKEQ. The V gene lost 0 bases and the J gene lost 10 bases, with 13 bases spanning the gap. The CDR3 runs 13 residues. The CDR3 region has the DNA TGTGCCAGCAGCCAAGATCAAGGGCAGTCACAGTACTTC. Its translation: CASSQDQGQSQYF.

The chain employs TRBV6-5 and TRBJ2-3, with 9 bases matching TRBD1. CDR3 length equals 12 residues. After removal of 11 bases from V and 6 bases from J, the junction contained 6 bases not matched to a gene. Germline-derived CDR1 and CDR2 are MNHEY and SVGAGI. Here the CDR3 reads CALGQGGDTQYF. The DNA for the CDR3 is TGTGCCCTGGGACAGGGAGGCGATACGCAGTATTTT.

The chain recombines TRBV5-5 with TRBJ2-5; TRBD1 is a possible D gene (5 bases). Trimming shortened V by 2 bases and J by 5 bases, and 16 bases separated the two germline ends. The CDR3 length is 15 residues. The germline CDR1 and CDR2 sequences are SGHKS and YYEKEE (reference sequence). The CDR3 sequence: CASSFGHFQGETQYF. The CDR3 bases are TGTGCCAGCAGCTTCGGACACTTTCAAGGGGAGACCCAGTACTTC.

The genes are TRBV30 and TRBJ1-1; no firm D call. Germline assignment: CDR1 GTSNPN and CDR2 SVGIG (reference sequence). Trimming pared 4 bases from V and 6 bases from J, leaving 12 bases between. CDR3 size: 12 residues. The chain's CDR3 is CAWTGNRAEAFF. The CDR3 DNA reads TGTGCCTGGACCGGGAACCGCGCTGAAGCTTTCTTT.

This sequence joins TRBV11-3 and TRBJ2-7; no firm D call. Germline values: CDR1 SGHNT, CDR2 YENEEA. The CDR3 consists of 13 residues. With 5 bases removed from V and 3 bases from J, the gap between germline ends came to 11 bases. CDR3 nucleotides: TGTGCCAGCAGCCTGGGTCTGCGCTACGAGCAGTACTTC. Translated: CASSLGLRYEQYF.

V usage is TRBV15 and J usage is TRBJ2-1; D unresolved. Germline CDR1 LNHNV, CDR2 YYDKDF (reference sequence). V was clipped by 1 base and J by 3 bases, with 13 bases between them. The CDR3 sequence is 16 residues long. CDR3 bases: TGTGCCACCAGCAGAGGTAATAGTTTCGTCTACAATGAGCAGTTCTTC. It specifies CATSRGNSFVYNEQFF.

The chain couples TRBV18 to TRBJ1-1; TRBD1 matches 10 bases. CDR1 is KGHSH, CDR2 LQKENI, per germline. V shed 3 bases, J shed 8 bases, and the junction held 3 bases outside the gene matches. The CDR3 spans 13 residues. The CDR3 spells CASSPGTGVEAFF. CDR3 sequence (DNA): TGTGCCAGCTCACCGGGGACAGGGGTCGAAGCTTTCTTT.

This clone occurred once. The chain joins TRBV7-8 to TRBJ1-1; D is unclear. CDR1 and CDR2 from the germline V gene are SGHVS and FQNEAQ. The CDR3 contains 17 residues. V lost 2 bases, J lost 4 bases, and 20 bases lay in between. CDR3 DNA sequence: TGTGCCAGCAGCTTAATCTCTCCCCTTTTTGGAGGCACTGAAGCTTTCTTT. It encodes CASSLISPLFGGTEAFF.

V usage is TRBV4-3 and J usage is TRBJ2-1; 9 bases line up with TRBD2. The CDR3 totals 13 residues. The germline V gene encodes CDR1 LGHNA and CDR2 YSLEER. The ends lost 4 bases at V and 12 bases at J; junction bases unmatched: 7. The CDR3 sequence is CASSLDRAGGQFF. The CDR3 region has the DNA TGCGCCAGCAGCCTAGACCGAGCGGGAGGGCAGTTCTTC.

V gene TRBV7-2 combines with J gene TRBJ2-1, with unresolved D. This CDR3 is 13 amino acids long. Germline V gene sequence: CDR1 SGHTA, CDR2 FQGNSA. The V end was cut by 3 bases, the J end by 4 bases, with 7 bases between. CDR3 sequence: CASSFGTYNEQFF. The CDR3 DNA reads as TGTGCCAGCAGCTTTGGAACTTACAATGAGCAGTTCTTC. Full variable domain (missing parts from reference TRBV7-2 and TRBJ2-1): GAGVSQSPSNKVTEKGKDVELRCDPISGHTALYWYRQSLGQGLEFLIYFQGNSAPDKSGLPSDRFSAERTGGSVSTLTIQRTQQEDSAVYLCASSFGTYNEQFFGPGTRLTVL.